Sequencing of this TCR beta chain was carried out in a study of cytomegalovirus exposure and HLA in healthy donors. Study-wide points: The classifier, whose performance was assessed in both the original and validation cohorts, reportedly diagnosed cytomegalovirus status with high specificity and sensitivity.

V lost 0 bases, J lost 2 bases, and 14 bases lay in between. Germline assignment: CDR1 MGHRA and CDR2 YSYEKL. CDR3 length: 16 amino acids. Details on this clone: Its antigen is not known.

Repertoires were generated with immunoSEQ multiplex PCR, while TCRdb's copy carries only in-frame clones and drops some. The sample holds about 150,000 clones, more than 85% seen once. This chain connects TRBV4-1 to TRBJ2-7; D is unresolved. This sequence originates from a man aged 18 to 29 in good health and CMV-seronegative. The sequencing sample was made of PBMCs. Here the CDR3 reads CASSQDQAGFAYEQYF. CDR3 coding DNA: TGCGCCAGCAGCCAAGATCAGGCAGGCTTCGCCTACGAGCAGTACTTC.